This is a list of T cell receptor beta chains from one sample in a study of memory CD4+ T cells and cytomegalovirus serostatus. Profiled with immunoSEQ multiplex PCR; TCRdb holds only in-frame clones, not every one. The profile shows about 48,000 clones, roughly 78% of them singletons. The source material was memory CD4+ T cells from blood. These receptors were collected from an adult in good health and CMV-seronegative. CDR3s include the opening cysteine and the closing phenylalanine or tryptophan.

V gene | CDR3 length | CDR3 protein
TRBV6-6 | 13 | CASSGHGAYEQYF
TRBV29-1 | 12 | CSVAGGGETQYF
TRBV5-1 | 15 | CASSLGPGVNEKLFF
TRBV6-5 | 13 | CASSRDRVDEQYF
TRBV14 | 15 | CASSQIGQGRDEQFF
TRBV6-1 | 13 | CASSPGQGWGYTF
TRBV7-6 | 15 | CASSLRGGGDYEQYF
TRBV30 | 13 | CAWTKGPGDEAFF
TRBV5-1 | 14 | CASSLELSAGELFF
TRBV19 | 14 | CASSIRGGGDVLTF
TRBV28 | 13 | CASSFDRNRPQHF
TRBV2 | 14 | CASSVRGSGTEAFF
TRBV2 | 12 | CASSGTGGEQYF
TRBV5-1 | 13 | CASSPWVGNTIYF
TRBV7-9 | 14 | CASSLVGGGDIQYF
TRBV10-3 | 14 | CAISQTGGDYGYTF
TRBV6-6 | 14 | CASSSPAVNEKLFF
TRBV5-6 | 15 | CASSTYSGRAYEQFF
TRBV4-2 | 15 | CASSQGLEVRETQYF
TRBV28 | 14 | CASSPTDTGNTIYF
TRBV5-1 | 13 | CASSPHPGQPQHF
TRBV4-1 | 14 | CASSQDRGNQPQHF
TRBV28 | 16 | CASSSGQYYSNQPQHF
TRBV19 | 12 | CATRGDGEKLFF
TRBV6-5 | 13 | CASSGHLNTEAFF
TRBV25-1 | 18 | CASNTGTAPLNSYNEQFF
TRBV6-9 | 17 | CASSQRGLQVNTGELFF
TRBV29-1 | 13 | CSVEKPEQETQYF
TRBV18 | 15 | CASSPSGGYGNTIYF
TRBV28 | 14 | CASTADRDGYGYTF
TRBV11-3 | 13 | CASSLDRPDTQYF
TRBV30 | 18 | CAWSVVGTGNIYGYGYTF
TRBV19 | 13 | CASSAYMNTEAFF
TRBV6-1 | 15 | CASSAQEGGGETQYF
TRBV5-1 | 15 | CASRTAGTGYNEQFF
TRBV7-9 | 15 | CASSSRTLGSLEQYF
TRBV18 | 13 | CASSHGTSYEQYF
TRBV10-1 | 11 | CASRRNQPQHF
TRBV7-2 | 18 | CASSLTSGGSSSTDTQYF
TRBV4-1 | 17 | CASSQGGAFGYNSPLHF
TRBV18 | 14 | CASSPGATGGPQHF
TRBV7-2 | 14 | CASSPQGALGEQFF
TRBV7-9 | 14 | CASSLGQGSTEAFF
TRBV27 | 14 | CASSLVWGSYEQYF